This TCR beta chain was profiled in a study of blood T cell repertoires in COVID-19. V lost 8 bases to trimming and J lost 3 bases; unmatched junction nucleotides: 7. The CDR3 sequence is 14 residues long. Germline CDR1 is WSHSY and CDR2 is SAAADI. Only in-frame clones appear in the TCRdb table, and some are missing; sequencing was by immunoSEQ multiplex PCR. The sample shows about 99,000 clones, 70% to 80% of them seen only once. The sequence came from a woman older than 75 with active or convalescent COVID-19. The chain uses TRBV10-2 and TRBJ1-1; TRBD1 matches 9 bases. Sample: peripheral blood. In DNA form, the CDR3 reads TGCGCCAGCCGGCGGGGACAGGGCTACACTGAAGCTTTCTTT. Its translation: CASRRGQGYTEAFF.